One sample yielded the 13 T cell receptor beta chains listed below, sequenced in a study of T cell changes during pregnancy in multiple sclerosis. This table comes from immunoSEQ multiplex PCR, and its TCRdb copy is limited to in-frame clones, with some not included. The sample lists tens of thousands of clones, roughly nine tenths occurring once. Source: peripheral blood, taken before pregnancy. These receptors were obtained from a female donor with multiple sclerosis, enrolled in a pregnancy study.

This rearrangement joins TRBV6-5 to TRBJ1-6, with TRBD1 identical over 7 bases. Per germline, CDR1 MNHEY and CDR2 SVGAGI. V trimming: 2 bases; J trimming: 8 bases; junction bases outside the gene matches: 6. CDR3 length: 15 amino acids. The CDR3, as DNA: TGTGCCAGCAGTTACGAGGGGGCGAAAGATTCACCCCTCCACTTT. This sequence encodes CASSYEGAKDSPLHF.

The rearrangement uses TRBV4-2 and TRBJ1-5, with a weak D call TRBD1 (6 bases). CDR3 length equals 18 residues. Germline CDR1 reads LGHNA; CDR2 reads YNFKEQ. Trimming stripped 4 bases from V and 1 base from J, with 20 bases between. CDR3 DNA sequence: TGTGCCAGCAGCCCAGTGCCGGGGGGCGGCCTCAGCAATCAGCCCCAGCATTTT. It specifies CASSPVPGGGLSNQPQHF.

The chain is built from TRBV18 and TRBJ1-2, with D hard to call. Between the trimmed V and J ends, which lost 2 bases and 7 bases, there was a span of 8 bases. Germline V CDR1 and CDR2: KGHSH, LQKENI. The CDR3 has 12 amino acids. CDR3 sequence: CASSPAGSGYTF. CDR3 coding DNA: TGTGCCAGCTCACCAGCGGGCAGTGGCTACACCTTC.

The chain uses TRBV6-1 and TRBJ2-7, with D maybe TRBD1 (6 bases). V gave up 5 bases and J gave up 9 bases, with 8 bases separating them. Germline V lookup: CDR1 MNHNS, CDR2 SASEGT. This CDR3 is built from 10 residues. CDR3 protein: CASSQTGQYF. In DNA, the CDR3 is TGTGCCAGCAGTCAGACAGGGCAGTACTTC.

This chain uses TRBV27 with TRBJ1-2; D is unclear. V shed 6 bases and J shed 0 bases, with 8 bases lying between them. Germline-derived CDR1 and CDR2 are MNHEY and SMNVEV (reference sequence). This CDR3 contains 13 residues. CDR3 amino acids: CASSLTANYGYTF. The DNA of the CDR3 is TGTGCCAGCAGCCTTACAGCTAACTATGGCTACACCTTC.

The chain has TRBV29-1 and TRBJ2-7, with 7 bases that match TRBD1. The germline CDR1 and CDR2 sequences are SQVTM and ANQGSEA. The CDR3 is 13 residues long. V gave up 5 bases and J gave up 2 bases; unmatched junction bases: 6. The DNA of the CDR3 is TGCAGCGTTACCGGGACAGTGACCTACGAGCAGTACTTC. Its protein product is CSVTGTVTYEQYF.

This clone was counted only a few times. The chain uses TRBV4-3 and TRBJ1-6, with no clear D. Between the trimmed V and J ends, which lost 1 base and 6 bases, there was a span of 13 bases. This CDR3 has 16 amino acids. Germline V gives CDR1 LGHNA, CDR2 YSLEER. The CDR3 sequence: CASSQGSRVGNSPLHF. As DNA, the CDR3 is TGCGCCAGCAGCCAAGGGTCGCGGGTTGGTAATTCACCCCTCCACTTT.

The J gene is TRBJ1-2, the V gene TRBV6-1; weak D call: TRBD1 (5 bases). This CDR3 region has 15 residues. Trimming cost V 3 bases and J 3 bases, with 14 bases left between them. Germline-derived CDR1 and CDR2 are MNHNS and SASEGT. The CDR3 here is CASSDPRGGYYGYTF. The CDR3 bases are TGTGCCAGCAGTGACCCCCGCGGGGGTTACTATGGCTACACCTTC.

This sequence joins TRBV9 and TRBJ1-1; no definite D call. V was pared by 0 bases and J by 1 base, with 4 bases between. CDR3 length equals 13 residues. Germline lookup yields CDR1 SGDLS and CDR2 YYNGEE. CDR3 DNA sequence: TGTGCCAGCAGCGTAGCGTGGAACACTGAAGCTTTCTTT. It specifies CASSVAWNTEAFF.

The J gene is TRBJ1-1, the V gene TRBV6-5; unclear D gene. The length of the CDR3 is 16 residues. Trimming cost V 0 bases and J 1 base, with 12 bases left between them. The V gene's germline CDR1 is MNHEY and CDR2 SVGAGI. The CDR3 bases are TGTGCCAGCAGTTACTCGAGGCTCCTAGGGAACACTGAAGCTTTCTTT. Translation gives CASSYSRLLGNTEAFF.

The genes are TRBV5-4 and TRBJ1-3; no clear D gene. Germline CDR1 is SGHNT and CDR2 is YYREEE (reference sequence). CDR3 length: 12 residues. The ends were cut back, 4 bases at V and 8 bases at J, with 10 bases in the middle. CDR3: CASSRSRDTIYF. Written as DNA, the CDR3 is TGTGCCAGCAGCCGTTCCCGAGACACCATATATTTT.

V usage is TRBV9 and J usage is TRBJ1-1, with D possibly matching TRBD1 (5 bases). V was trimmed by 2 bases and J by 6 bases, leaving 17 bases between them. The germline V gene has CDR1 SGDLS and CDR2 YYNGEE. The CDR3 length is 15 residues. The CDR3 here is CASSVGGWVGAEAFF. The CDR3 DNA is TGTGCCAGCAGCGTTGGGGGGTGGGTAGGGGCTGAAGCTTTCTTT. Supplemented by reference TRBV9 and TRBJ1-1, the full variable domain reads DSGVTQTPKHLITATGQRVTLRCSPRSGDLSVYWYQQSLDQGLQFLIQYYNGEERAKGNILERFSAQQFPDLHSELNLSSLELGDSALYFCASSVGGWVGAEAFFGQGTRLTVV.

In this sample, this clone turned up once. This chain uses TRBV21-1 with TRBJ2-4; TRBD1 reflects the table's D call only, with no check against the DNA. TRBV21-1 is listed as a pseudogene. The length of the CDR3 is 14 residues. CDR3 coding DNA: TGTGCCAGCACCGTGGTTGGGCTCCTAAACATTCAGTACTTC. Translated: CASTVVGLLNIQYF.